This passage covers 17 T cell receptor beta chains from one sample sequenced in a study of blood T cell repertoires in COVID-19. Using immunoSEQ multiplex PCR, the repertoire was profiled, and TCRdb retains in-frame clones only, with some absent. The data hold 130,000 to 150,000 clones, with just under 85% observed a single time. The source material was PBMCs or T cells enriched from blood (not recorded which). These receptors were taken from a man aged 50-60 years who had recovered from COVID-19.

V usage is TRBV19 and J usage is TRBJ1-4; the match to TRBD1 covers 12 bases. Germline V CDR1 and CDR2: LNHDA, SQIVND (reference sequence). This CDR3 spans 19 amino acids. Trimming cost V 5 bases and J 0 bases; bases outside gene matches: 10. In DNA form, the CDR3 reads TGTGCCAGTAGTCCGCCGGGACAGGGGGCCCTAGCAACTAATGAAAAACTGTTTTTT. Encoded protein: CASSPPGQGALATNEKLFF.

The V and J genes are TRBV5-4 and TRBJ1-2; possible D gene TRBD1, 6 bases. The V end was cut by 4 bases, the J end by 4 bases, with 17 bases between. The CDR3 has 15 amino acids. Germline CDR1 SGHNT, CDR2 YYREEE (reference sequence). The CDR3 here is CASSLENRVGYGYTF. CDR3 sequence (DNA): TGTGCCAGCAGCCTTGAGAACAGGGTCGGCTATGGCTACACCTTC.

This clone was picked up a small number of times. The chain combines TRBV5-1 with TRBJ1-5, with TRBD1 matching over 7 bases. There are 15 residues in the CDR3. The germline V gene encodes CDR1 SGHRS and CDR2 YFSETQ. With 4 bases clipped from V and 3 bases from J, the junction kept 7 bases outside the gene matches. Here the CDR3 DNA reads TGCGCCAGCAGCCTACAGGGGTCCTCCAATCAGCCCCAGCATTTT. It encodes CASSLQGSSNQPQHF.

The chain has TRBV3-1 (or the pseudogene TRBV3-2) and TRBJ2-2; D gene ambiguous. The CDR3 spans 16 residues. Trimming removed 9 bases at V and 6 bases at J, with 23 bases between. Germline assignment: CDR1 LGHDT and CDR2 YNNKEL (reference sequence). Here the CDR3 reads CASTRESTKLSGELFF. DNA for the CDR3: TGTGCCAGTACCCGCGAAAGCACCAAGCTATCCGGGGAGCTGTTTTTT.

The chain employs TRBV18 and TRBJ2-3; D is unresolved. The germline V and J ends were trimmed by 3 bases and 0 bases, with 7 bases remaining between them. CDR3 length: 14 amino acids. From germline, CDR1 is KGHSH and CDR2 LQKENI. The CDR3 loop is CASSPLPSTDTQYF. The CDR3 DNA is TGTGCCAGCTCACCCCTACCTAGCACAGATACGCAGTATTTT.

This clone was detected only a few times. The V gene is TRBV27, the J gene TRBJ1-1; a possible D gene is TRBD1 (5 bases). CDR1 is MNHEY, CDR2 SMNVEV, per germline (reference sequence). The CDR3 is 15 residues long. V was clipped by 4 bases and J by 4 bases, with 16 bases between them. The CDR3 loop is CASSSWGGVGTEAFF. The CDR3 coding sequence is TGTGCCAGCAGTTCGTGGGGGGGAGTGGGCACTGAAGCTTTCTTT.

This rearrangement joins TRBV18 to TRBJ2-3; perhaps TRBD1 as D (5 bases). The ends were cut back, 0 bases at V and 6 bases at J, with 13 bases in the middle. CDR1 is KGHSH and CDR2 is LQKENI in the germline V gene. There are 15 residues in the CDR3. The CDR3 protein is CASSPPRRGGDTQYF. CDR3 nucleotide sequence: TGTGCCAGCTCACCACCGAGAAGGGGTGGGGATACGCAGTATTTT.

In DNA, the CDR3 is TGTGCCAGCAGTTCCCCGGGACACGAAGGAGAAAAACTGTTTTTT. This translates into CASSSPGHEGEKLFF. The chain is built from TRBV27 and TRBJ1-4; D possibly corresponds to TRBD1 (6 bases). With 4 bases removed from V and 8 bases from J, the gap between germline ends came to 17 bases. The CDR3 is 15 residues long. Germline V gene lookup returns CDR1 MNHEY and CDR2 SMNVEV (reference sequence).

The chain uses TRBV9 and TRBJ1-5; D is possibly TRBD1 (6 bases). Germline assignment: CDR1 SGDLS and CDR2 YYNGEE. This CDR3 has 15 residues. Trimming left V 0 bases short and J 4 bases short, with 11 bases between. CDR3 protein: CASSVGGQRNQPQHF. DNA of the CDR3: TGTGCCAGCAGCGTAGGGGGGCAGCGTAATCAGCCCCAGCATTTT.

The rearrangement uses TRBV18 and TRBJ1-6; TRBD1 agrees at 8 bases. This CDR3 region has 17 residues. In germline, CDR1 is KGHSH, CDR2 LQKENI. J lost 7 bases, V lost 1 base, and 9 bases had no gene match. The CDR3 DNA reads as TGTGCCAGCTCACCACAGGCAGGACAGGGTGGGAATTCACCCCTCCACTTT. Translated, it gives CASSPQAGQGGNSPLHF. Full variable domain (remainder filled in from reference TRBV18 and TRBJ1-6): NAGVMQNPRHLVRRRGQEARLRCSPMKGHSHVYWYRQLPEEGLKFMVYLQKENIIDESGMPKERFSAEFPKEGPSILRIQQVVRGDSAAYFCASSPQAGQGGNSPLHFGNGTRLTVT.

V is TRBV6-4 and J is TRBJ2-2, with 8 nucleotides matching TRBD2. In germline, CDR1 is MRHNA, CDR2 SNTAGT. V was clipped by 5 bases and J by 4 bases; unmatched bases: 6. The CDR3 runs to 15 residues. CDR3 bases: TGTGCCAGCAGTCCGGGGGGGTCGACCACCGGGGAGCTGTTTTTT. Amino acids: CASSPGGSTTGELFF.

This clone was counted only a few times. CDR3: CASSLAWTGTGNTIYF. DNA of the CDR3: TGTGCCAGCAGCTTAGCGTGGACAGGGACAGGAAACACCATATATTTT. The chain carries TRBV7-2 and TRBJ1-3, with TRBD1 identical over 8 bases. J gave up 4 bases and V 0 bases, and 5 bases lay outside the gene matches. Germline CDR1 reads SGHTA; CDR2 reads FQGNSA. The CDR3 is 16 residues long.

V usage is TRBV5-4 and J usage is TRBJ1-4; 7 nucleotides match TRBD1. CDR1 is SGHNT, CDR2 YYREEE, per germline (reference sequence). This CDR3 spans 15 amino acids. Trimming removed 0 bases from V and 7 bases from J; junction bases left unmatched: 6. This CDR3 reads CASSLGGQNAEKLFF. The CDR3 region has the DNA TGTGCCAGCAGCTTGGGGGGACAGAATGCTGAAAAACTGTTTTTT.

The rearrangement links TRBV19 to TRBJ1-6; D unclear. The ends were cut back, 3 bases at V and 3 bases at J, with 12 bases in the middle. This CDR3 spans 16 amino acids. Germline CDR1 is LNHDA and CDR2 is SQIVND (reference sequence). CDR3 amino acids: CASSMMGGSYNSPLHF. The CDR3 DNA is TGTGCCAGTAGTATGATGGGAGGCAGCTATAATTCACCCCTCCACTTT. The variable domain in full, completed from reference TRBV19 and TRBJ1-6, reads DGGITQSPKYLFRKEGQNVTLSCEQNLNHDAMYWYRQDPGQGLRLIYYSQIVNDFQKGDIAEGYSVSREKKESFPLTVTSAQKNPTAFYLCASSMMGGSYNSPLHFGNGTRLTVT.

The chain has TRBV27 and TRBJ1-2, with 7 bases that match TRBD1. Trimming removed 0 bases from V and 8 bases from J; junction bases left unmatched: 6. This CDR3 is built from 14 residues. The germline gives CDR1 MNHEY, CDR2 SMNVEV (reference sequence). For the CDR3, the DNA is TGTGCCAGCAGTTTATCATCGACAGGGAAAGGCTACACCTTC. It translates to CASSLSSTGKGYTF.

This clone turned up a few times. The chain carries TRBV3-1 (or the pseudogene TRBV3-2) and TRBJ1-1, with 11 positions matching TRBD1. V lost 3 bases and J lost 8; bases outside the gene matches: 8. Germline CDR1 LGHDT, CDR2 YNNKEL (reference sequence). This CDR3 region has 15 residues. The DNA of the CDR3 is TGTGCCAGCAGCCAGGACAGGGGGCGCAAGGAAGAAGCTTTCTTT. Translating it yields CASSQDRGRKEEAFF.

This clone turned up a few times. This chain uses TRBV5-3 with TRBJ1-6, with D tentatively TRBD1 (6 bases). TRBV5-3 is an ORF, and what it does is uncertain. V lost 1 base and J 8 bases, leaving 10 bases between the germline ends. There are 14 residues in the CDR3. The CDR3 protein is CARSLNREYSPLHF. CDR3 nucleotide sequence: TGTGCCAGAAGCTTGAACAGGGAGTATTCACCCCTCCACTTT.